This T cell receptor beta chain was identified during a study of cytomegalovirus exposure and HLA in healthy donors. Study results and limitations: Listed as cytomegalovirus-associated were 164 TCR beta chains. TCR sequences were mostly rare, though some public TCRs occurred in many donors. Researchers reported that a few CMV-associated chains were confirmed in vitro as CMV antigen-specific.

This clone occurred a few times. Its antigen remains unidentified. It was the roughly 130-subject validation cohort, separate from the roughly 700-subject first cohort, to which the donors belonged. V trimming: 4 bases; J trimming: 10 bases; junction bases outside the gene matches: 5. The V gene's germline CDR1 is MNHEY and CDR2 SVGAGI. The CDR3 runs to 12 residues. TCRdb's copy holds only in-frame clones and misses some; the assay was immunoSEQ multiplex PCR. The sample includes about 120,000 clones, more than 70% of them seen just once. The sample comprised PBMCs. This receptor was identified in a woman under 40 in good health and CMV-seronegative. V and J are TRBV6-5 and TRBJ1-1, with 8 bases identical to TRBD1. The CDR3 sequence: CASSSGDRGAFF. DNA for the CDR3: TGTGCCAGCAGTTCCGGAGACAGGGGAGCTTTCTTT.